This record looks at one TCR beta chain sequence and its context. The CDR3 spans 13 residues. Trimming left V 7 bases short and J 6 bases short, with 13 bases between. Germline V lookup: CDR1 MNHNY, CDR2 SVGAGI (reference sequence). The record originates from a study of cytomegalovirus exposure and HLA in healthy donors. Data came from immunoSEQ multiplex PCR; TCRdb stores just in-frame clones and leaves some out. The table lists about 150,000 clones, approximately 86% of them singletons. Material for sequencing was PBMCs. The chain couples TRBV6-6 to TRBJ1-5; a possible D gene is TRBD1 (6 bases). The origin of this receptor is a human donor in good health. This CDR3 is CASNRDDSQPQHF. The CDR3 coding sequence is TGTGCCAGCAACAGGGATGATAGTCAGCCCCAGCATTTT.